This TCR beta chain was sequenced during a study of metastatic and nonmetastatic thyroid tumors. Per the authors' pipeline: In papillary thyroid cancer, a distant-metastasis classifier was built using CDR3 differences across clinicopathological groups. From the PCR reads, TCRdb re-called clones with MiXCR. The V and J calls come from TCRdb's annotation, not from the publication. The sample comprises 30,000 to 45,000 clones, about 25% of which are singletons, and 8% to 10% rests with the top ten. Details on this clone: Its antigen is not known.

Overall study results and limits: TCR beta diversity was reportedly significantly higher in malignant thyroid tumors than benign nodules, in blood and tumor.

No treatment had been given to any patient before thyroid surgery. This clonotype was obtained from a female donor with papillary thyroid cancer or a benign thyroid nodule (not recorded which). Some clones in this sample may be carry-over from other donors' samples. Material for sequencing was blood.

The CDR3 DNA reads as TGTGCCAGCAGCGTAGAGGGGGAACCGGCAACTAATGAAAAACTGTTTTTT. Its translation is CASSVEGEPATNEKLFF. This chain uses TRBV9 with TRBJ1-4; D may be TRBD1 (6 bases). Germline V gene sequence: CDR1 SGDLS, CDR2 YYNGEE. Trimming pared 0 bases from V and 0 bases from J, leaving 12 bases between. This CDR3 spans 17 amino acids.